This T cell receptor (beta chain) was profiled in a study of blood T cell repertoires in COVID-19. Study-wide context: Acute and convalescent COVID-19 specimens originated in the United States, Italy and Spain.

Profiled with immunoSEQ multiplex PCR; TCRdb holds only in-frame clones, not every one. The table has some 70,000 clones, 85% to 90% seen once; the top ten hold approximately 2.9%. Losses at the gene ends were 6 bases for V and 6 bases for J; bases not matched to a gene: 4. The CDR3 runs 14 residues. Germline CDR1 and CDR2: MNHEY and SVGEGT. The sequence was collected from a man aged 50 or older with acute or convalescent COVID-19. The sequenced sample was peripheral blood. The chain couples TRBV6-2 or TRBV6-3 to TRBJ2-1; 11 bases fit TRBD2. The CDR3, as DNA: TGTGCCAGCAGCTTACTAGCGGGGGCCAATGAGCAGTTCTTC. As protein: CASSLLAGANEQFF.